The rows below give T cell receptor beta chains drawn from one sample of a study of control samples from healthy donors and cancer patients. The protocol was immunoSEQ multiplex PCR, while the TCRdb copy is restricted to in-frame clones and leaves out a portion. The sample lists about 170,000 clones; about nine tenths were seen once. Sequenced input: blood. The receptors were sampled from a woman aged 30 to 39 in good health. CDR3s include the opening cysteine and the closing phenylalanine or tryptophan. Fields, in order: clone size, V gene, J gene, D gene, CDR3 DNA, CDR3 protein. A D gene is named only where the DNA matches it firmly. Size is stated for part of the rows, as once, few or many counts, or as a class when the clone is expanded.

NA	TRBV10-3	TRBJ2-1	TRBD2	TGTGCCATCAGTAAGACTAGCGGGGGGGCGGACAATGAGCAGTTCTTC	CAISKTSGGADNEQFF
NA	TRBV30	TRBJ2-4	TRBD1	TGTGCCTGGAGTCTTGGACAGGACATTCAGTACTTC	CAWSLGQDIQYF
NA	TRBV28	TRBJ1-3	TRBD1	TGTGCCAGCAGGGGACAGGGGGGAAACACCATATATTTT	CASRGQGGNTIYF
NA	TRBV28	TRBJ2-3	TRBD1	TGTGCCAGCAGACGACAGGGAACAGATACGCAGTATTTT	CASRRQGTDTQYF
NA	TRBV5-1	TRBJ1-2	NA	TGCGCCAGCAGCGCAGGACAGCCTAACTATGGCTACACCTTC	CASSAGQPNYGYTF
once	TRBV19	TRBJ2-5	TRBD1	TGTGCCAGTAGTATAGCGGGGACAGGCCAAGAGACCCAGTACTTC	CASSIAGTGQETQYF
NA	TRBV7-9	TRBJ1-5	TRBD1	TGTGCCAGCAGGCGACAGGGTAGCAATCAGCCCCAGCATTTT	CASRRQGSNQPQHF
once	TRBV3-1/TRBV3-2	TRBJ1-2	NA	TGTGCCAGCAGCCAAGACTTCCGGGCCTATGGCTACACCTTC	CASSQDFRAYGYTF
NA	TRBV5-4	TRBJ2-3	NA	TGTGCCAGCAGCCGGGACGTGGGGACAGATACGCAGTATTTT	CASSRDVGTDTQYF
NA	TRBV7-3	TRBJ2-2	NA	TGTGCCAGCAGCTTATATGCTGGGAACACCGGGGAGCTGTTTTTT	CASSLYAGNTGELFF
NA	TRBV11-3	TRBJ1-3	NA	TGTGCCAGCAGCCTTAGTCGGGGGTCTGGAAACACCATATATTTT	CASSLSRGSGNTIYF
NA	TRBV28	TRBJ1-2	NA	TGTGCCAGCAGTTTGTCGGGGTATGGCTACACCTTC	CASSLSGYGYTF
NA	TRBV4-1	TRBJ2-1	NA	TGCGCCAGCAGCCAAGAAGGGGCAGAATACAATGAGCAGTTCTTC	CASSQEGAEYNEQFF
NA	TRBV25-1	TRBJ1-2	NA	TGTGCCAGCAGTGATAGGGCTGGCTACACCTTC	CASSDRAGYTF
many	TRBV28	TRBJ2-3	NA	TGTGCCAGCAGTTTATTTGGGGGCTTGGGCACAGATACGCAGTATTTT	CASSLFGGLGTDTQYF
NA	TRBV4-1	TRBJ2-1	TRBD1	TGCGCCAGCGGACAGGCAGGGGAGCAGTTCTTC	CASGQAGEQFF
few	TRBV7-6	TRBJ2-2	NA	TGTGCCAGCAGCTTAGGTACAGGGCCCGGGGAGCTGTTTTTT	CASSLGTGPGELFF
NA	TRBV5-6	TRBJ2-1	TRBD2	TGTGCCAGCAGCTTCGGACTAGCGGGACGGAATGAGCAGTTCTTC	CASSFGLAGRNEQFF
NA	TRBV10-3	TRBJ1-1	TRBD1	TGTGCCATCAGGGGGGACAGGGGGAAGGGGAACACTGAAGCTTTCTTT	CAIRGDRGKGNTEAFF
NA	TRBV28	TRBJ1-1	NA	TGTGCCAGCAGGTACAGGGAGGACACTGAAGCTTTCTTT	CASRYREDTEAFF
NA	TRBV10-2	TRBJ1-6	NA	TGCGCCAGCAGTCCCGGACAGACCTATAATTCACCCCTCCACTTT	CASSPGQTYNSPLHF
NA	TRBV3-1/TRBV3-2	TRBJ1-4	TRBD1	TGTGCCAGCAGCCAACAGGGGGCGCCTAATGAAAAACTGTTTTTT	CASSQQGAPNEKLFF
NA	TRBV7-8	TRBJ1-6	TRBD1	TGTGCCAGCAGCTTAGGGGGCAGGGGGCCGGGGAATTCACCCCTCCACTTT	CASSLGGRGPGNSPLHF
NA	TRBV7-2	TRBJ2-5	TRBD1	TGTGCCAGCAGCTTAGGGACAGGGGTGGAGACCCAGTACTTC	CASSLGTGVETQYF
NA	TRBV30	TRBJ2-7	NA	TGTGCCTGGATTGGGGGCTCCTACGAGCAGTACTTC	CAWIGGSYEQYF
NA	TRBV4-2	TRBJ1-4	TRBD1	TGTGCCAGCAGCCAAGATGGGGACAGCAATGAAAAACTGTTTTTT	CASSQDGDSNEKLFF
NA	TRBV4-1	TRBJ1-2	TRBD1	TGCGCCAGCAGCCAAGGGCCGGGACAGGGGGTCTATGGCTACACCTTC	CASSQGPGQGVYGYTF
NA	TRBV9	TRBJ2-5	TRBD2	TGTGCCAGCAGCCTAGGGACTAGCGCACTTCAAGAGACCCAGTACTTC	CASSLGTSALQETQYF
NA	TRBV2	TRBJ2-3	TRBD2	TGTGCCAGCAGCGTCGGCGCTAGCGGGGACACAGATACGCAGTATTTT	CASSVGASGDTDTQYF
NA	TRBV28	TRBJ1-2	NA	TGTGCCAGCAGTTTGGCTGGGAGGGGCTACACCTTC	CASSLAGRGYTF
NA	TRBV12-3/TRBV12-4	TRBJ1-2	NA	TGTGCCAGCAGTTTGGGGGGCGGCTACACCTTC	CASSLGGGYTF
NA	TRBV20-1	TRBJ2-3	NA	TGCAGTGCTAGTCGCAGGGCCACAGATACGCAGTATTTT	CSASRRATDTQYF
NA	TRBV19	TRBJ2-2	NA	TGTGCCAGTAGTATAGGGGCGAACACCGGGGAGCTGTTTTTT	CASSIGANTGELFF
NA	TRBV6-2/TRBV6-3	TRBJ1-1	TRBD1	TGTGCCAGCAGTTCGACCGGACAGGTAGGGACTTTCTTT	CASSSTGQVGTFF
NA	TRBV13	TRBJ2-2	TRBD1	TGTGCCAGCAGCGGACAGGGGAACACCGGGGAGCTGTTTTTT	CASSGQGNTGELFF
NA	TRBV7-6	TRBJ1-3	NA	TGTGCCAGCAGCTTGACCCCAGGCTCTGGAAACACCATATATTTT	CASSLTPGSGNTIYF
NA	TRBV7-2	TRBJ1-5	TRBD1	TGTGCCAGCAGCCTGGGACAGAATCAGCCCCAGCATTTT	CASSLGQNQPQHF
NA	TRBV6-2/TRBV6-3	TRBJ2-7	TRBD2	TGTGCCAGCAGTTACGGAGAAAGACTAGCGCTCGGTCACGAGCAGTACTTC	CASSYGERLALGHEQYF
NA	TRBV4-1	TRBJ1-5	NA	TGCGCCAGCAGCCAAGAGGGGCGCAACCGCAATCAGCCCCAGCATTTT	CASSQEGRNRNQPQHF
NA	TRBV7-6	TRBJ2-5	TRBD2	TGTGCCAGCAGTATTAGCGGGAGGGAGGAGACCCAGTACTTC	CASSISGREETQYF
NA	TRBV11-2	TRBJ1-2	TRBD1	TGTGCCAGCAGCAAACCGGGACAGGGGGTTAACTATGGCTACACCTTC	CASSKPGQGVNYGYTF
NA	TRBV6-6	TRBJ1-3	NA	TGTGCCAGCAGCCTTGGAAACACCATATATTTT	CASSLGNTIYF
NA	TRBV28	TRBJ1-1	NA	TGTGCCAGCAGTTTACGTCAGGGCGTGAACACTGAAGCTTTCTTT	CASSLRQGVNTEAFF
few	TRBV27	TRBJ1-2	NA	TGTGCCAGCAGTTTACAAGGGTACGGTGGCTACACCTTC	CASSLQGYGGYTF
few	TRBV28	TRBJ1-1	TRBD1	TGTGCCAGCAGTTTGGGAGGGGGCGAGAACACTGAAGCTTTCTTT	CASSLGGGENTEAFF
many	TRBV25-1	TRBJ2-7	TRBD2	TGTGCCAGCAGTGATGGGGGGGATTCCTACGAGCAGTACTTC	CASSDGGDSYEQYF
NA	TRBV13	TRBJ2-1	TRBD1	TGTGCCAGCAGCTTAGGGAGGCAGGGGGCTCTTGAGCAGTTCTTC	CASSLGRQGALEQFF
NA	TRBV5-6	TRBJ2-1	NA	TGTGCCAGCAGCTTGGGCGGGCTAACCTACAATGAGCAGTTCTTC	CASSLGGLTYNEQFF
NA	TRBV7-3	TRBJ2-2	TRBD1	TGTGCCAGCAGCTTAAGCTTACCGGACAGGGGGGAACCAAACACCGGGGAGCTGTTTTTT	CASSLSLPDRGEPNTGELFF
NA	TRBV18	TRBJ2-1	NA	TGTGCCAGCTCACCTCGGGGGGCGGTCAATGAGCAGTTCTTC	CASSPRGAVNEQFF
NA	TRBV28	TRBJ1-5	NA	TGTGCCAGCAGTTTACAGGCGAATCAGCCCCAGCATTTT	CASSLQANQPQHF
NA	TRBV6-1	TRBJ2-3	TRBD2	TGTGCCAGCAGTGAAGTTAGCGGGGGGTCAGATACGCAGTATTTT	CASSEVSGGSDTQYF
few	TRBV15	TRBJ1-4	TRBD1	TGTGCCACCAGCAGAGAACAGGGGAATGAAAAACTGTTTTTT	CATSREQGNEKLFF
once	TRBV5-1	TRBJ2-5	TRBD2	TGCGCCAGCAGCCCAGCGGGAGGGCAAGAGACCCAGTACTTC	CASSPAGGQETQYF
NA	TRBV3-1/TRBV3-2	TRBJ2-2	TRBD1	TGTGCCAGCAGCCAAGTCTCCGACAGGGGATTTACCGGGGAGCTGTTTTTT	CASSQVSDRGFTGELFF
NA	TRBV19	TRBJ2-2	NA	TGTGCCAGTAGTGAGGGGGAGGTTAACACCGGGGAGCTGTTTTTT	CASSEGEVNTGELFF
NA	TRBV6-2/TRBV6-3	TRBJ1-6	NA	TGTGCCAGCAGTTGGGGGAATAATTCACCCCTCCACTTT	CASSWGNNSPLHF
few	TRBV7-9	TRBJ1-5	NA	TGTGCCAGCAGCTTATGGGTAGGGGCGGGCAATCAGCCCCAGCATTTT	CASSLWVGAGNQPQHF
NA	TRBV19	TRBJ2-6	NA	TGTGCCAGTAGTATTGGGAGCACGAACTCTGGGGCCAACGTCCTGACTTTC	CASSIGSTNSGANVLTF